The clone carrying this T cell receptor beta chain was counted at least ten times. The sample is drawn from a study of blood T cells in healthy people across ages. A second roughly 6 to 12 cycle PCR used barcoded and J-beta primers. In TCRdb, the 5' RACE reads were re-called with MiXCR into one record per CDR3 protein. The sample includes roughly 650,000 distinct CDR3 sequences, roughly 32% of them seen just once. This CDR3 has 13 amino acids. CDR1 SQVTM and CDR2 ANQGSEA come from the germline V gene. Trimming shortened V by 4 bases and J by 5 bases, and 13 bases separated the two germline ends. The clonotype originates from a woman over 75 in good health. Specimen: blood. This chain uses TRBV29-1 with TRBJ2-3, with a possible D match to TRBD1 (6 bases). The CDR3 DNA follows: TGCAGCGTTGCCCGATACAGGGAAGATACGCAGTATTTT. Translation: CSVARYREDTQYF.